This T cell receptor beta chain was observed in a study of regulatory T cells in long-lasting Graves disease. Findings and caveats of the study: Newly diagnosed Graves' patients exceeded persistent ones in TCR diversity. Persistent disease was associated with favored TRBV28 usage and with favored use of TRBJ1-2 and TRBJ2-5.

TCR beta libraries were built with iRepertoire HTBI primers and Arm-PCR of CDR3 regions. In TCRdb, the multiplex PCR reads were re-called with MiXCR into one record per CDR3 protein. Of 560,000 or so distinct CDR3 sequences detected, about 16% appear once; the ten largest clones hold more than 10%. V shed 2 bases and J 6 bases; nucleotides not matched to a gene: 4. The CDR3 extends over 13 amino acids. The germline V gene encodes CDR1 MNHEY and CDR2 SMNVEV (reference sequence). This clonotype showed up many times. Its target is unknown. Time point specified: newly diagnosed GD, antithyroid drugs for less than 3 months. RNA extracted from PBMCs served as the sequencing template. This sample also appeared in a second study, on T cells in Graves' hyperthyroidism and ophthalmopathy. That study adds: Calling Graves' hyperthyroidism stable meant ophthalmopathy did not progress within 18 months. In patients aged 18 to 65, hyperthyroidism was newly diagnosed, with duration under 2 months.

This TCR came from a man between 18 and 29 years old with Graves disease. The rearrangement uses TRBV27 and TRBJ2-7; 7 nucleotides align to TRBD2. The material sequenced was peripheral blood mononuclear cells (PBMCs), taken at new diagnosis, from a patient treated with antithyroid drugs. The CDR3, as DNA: TGTGCCAGCAGTTTACGGGGGGAGGGCGAGCAGTACTTC. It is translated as CASSLRGEGEQYF.